This T cell receptor beta chain was captured in a study of T cell responses to AZD1222 COVID-19 vaccine. Notes on the study in general: Repertoires were sampled only after the peak T cell response. Only a handful of AZD1222 recipients were seropositive at baseline. Clonal diversity was possibly underestimated, and the donors were mostly white British, with more females.

Repertoires were generated with immunoSEQ multiplex PCR, while TCRdb's copy carries only in-frame clones and drops some. The sample holds 100,000 to 150,000 clones; approximately 90% are singletons and the top ten take roughly 10%. Trimming pared 5 bases from V and 1 base from J, leaving 16 bases between. Germline lookup yields CDR1 SEHNR and CDR2 FQNEAQ (reference sequence). The CDR3 extends over 16 amino acids. Concerning this clone: The target antigen is unknown.

This clonotype originated in an adult in good health. The sequenced sample was peripheral blood, obtained on day 0 of MenACWY control vaccination. V usage is TRBV7-9 and J usage is TRBJ2-3, with D possibly called TRBD1 or TRBD2 (5 bases each). The CDR3 here is CASSPIGAGRTDTQYF. CDR3 nucleotide sequence: TGTGCCAGCAGCCCCATCGGGGCAGGCCGCACAGATACGCAGTATTTT.